This T cell receptor (beta chain) stems from a study of T cells after yellow fever vaccination (dated by TCRdb to about 2019). Turning to the overall study: Libraries from fractions with low cell numbers were prepared with the SMART-Seq v4 Ultra Low Input RNA kit. To follow T-cell clones before and after primary and booster YFV17D yellow fever vaccination, bulk TCR alpha and beta repertoires were sequenced over time. The cohort comprised two healthy male donors, one aged 18 to 29 and one aged 30 to 40 years. Blood was drawn at multiple timepoints before and after primary and secondary immunization, with bulk PBMC replicates and cell subsets isolated. The research as a whole found: The secondary T-cell response was found to be weaker but faster than the primary response, with a peak reached on day 5 rather than on day 15. Computational filtering was required because FACS-sorted repertoires could contain abundant contaminating clonotypes from the bulk population. A small fraction of clonotypes showed up in both the CD4 and CD8 compartments, probably as a result of convergent recombination. Most clones expanded after primary vaccination (approximately 95% of CD4 and approximately 90% of CD8) were re-detected after the booster, suggesting that broad memory maintenance occurred. Only two donors were included in the study, so the extent to which the findings can be generalized is limited.

The sample's treatment or condition label, decoded: live attenuated yellow fever vaccine strain. At each blood-draw timepoint, two biological replicates of bulk PBMCs were obtained. PBMCs were isolated from peripheral blood using a standard Ficoll-Paque protocol. TriZol was used to extract RNA from bulk PBMCs, CD4 and CD8 fractions, and dextramer-positive and dextramer-negative fractions. In regard to this clonotype: Its recognized antigen is unknown. It has no much larger one-base neighbor in the sample; base qualities were not kept.

TCR cDNA was synthesized by 5'RACE template switching, which introduced a universal primer site and unique molecular identifiers. cDNA synthesis was primed from both the TCR alpha and TCR beta constant segments. Library amplification involved two PCR steps, and the second step added sample barcodes and sequencing adapters. Sequencing of libraries was performed on Illumina HiSeq 2500 (2x100 bp) or NovaSeq (2x150 bp). As for the original processing: Demultiplexing of reads and collapsing into UMI consensus sequences were performed with MIGEC, and V(D)J alignment was carried out with MiXCR. Using edgeR on replicate PBMC samples, clonotypes were called vaccine-responding if FDR was below 0.01 and the log2 fold change was above 5 up to day 15. CD4 or CD8 identity was assigned to each bulk clonotype according to whether the clonotype was present at higher abundance in the sequenced CD4 repertoire or the sequenced CD8 repertoire. The public sequencing data were trimmed at Q25 with fastp and processed into clonotypes with MiXCR by TCRdb, which kept only in-frame beta chains. Merged by CDR3 protein, the rows form single entries marked with the most common genes and DNA. Here the V and J calls rest on TCRdb's processing, not on the authors' analysis. This sample comprises about 550,000 distinct CDR3 sequences, 15% to 20% of them detected only once. Of the sample, approximately 15% is held by the ten largest clones.

The CDR3 runs 13 amino acids, cysteine and phenylalanine included. This entry keeps only the CDR3 DNA: 39 bases, framed from base 1. For CDR1 and CDR2, the germline V gene lists SGHTA and FQGTGA. V is shortened by 0 bases, J by 4 bases, and the region joining them spans 6 bases. The receptor comes from a man aged 25-45 years who received the YFV17D yellow fever vaccine. Source: PBMCs, taken 15 days after the yellow fever booster vaccination. This chain is built from TRBV7-3 and TRBJ1-2; the D segment could be TRBD1, given 6 matching bases. The nucleotides are TGTGCCAGCAGCTTAACGGGGGCCTATGGCTACACCTTC. It encodes CASSLTGAYGYTF.